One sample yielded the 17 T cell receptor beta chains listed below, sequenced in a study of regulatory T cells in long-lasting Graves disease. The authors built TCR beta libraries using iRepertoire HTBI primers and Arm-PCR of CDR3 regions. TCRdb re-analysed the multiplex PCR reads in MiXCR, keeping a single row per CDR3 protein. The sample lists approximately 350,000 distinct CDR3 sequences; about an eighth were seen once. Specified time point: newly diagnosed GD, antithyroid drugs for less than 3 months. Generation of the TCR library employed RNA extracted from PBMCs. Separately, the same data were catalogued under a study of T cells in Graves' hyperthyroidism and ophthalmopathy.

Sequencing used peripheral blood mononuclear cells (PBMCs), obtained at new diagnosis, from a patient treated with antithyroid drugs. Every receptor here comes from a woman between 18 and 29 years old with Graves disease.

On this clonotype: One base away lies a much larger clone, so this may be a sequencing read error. CDR3 loop: CASSPRAMSTEAFF. DNA for the CDR3: TGTGCCAGCTCACCCAGGGCCATGAGCACTGAAGCTTTCTTT. The V gene is TRBV18, the J gene TRBJ1-1; D might be TRBD1 (5 bases). Germline V gene lookup returns CDR1 KGHSH and CDR2 LQKENI. This CDR3 has 14 amino acids. V shed 3 bases and J shed 4 bases, with 12 bases lying between them.

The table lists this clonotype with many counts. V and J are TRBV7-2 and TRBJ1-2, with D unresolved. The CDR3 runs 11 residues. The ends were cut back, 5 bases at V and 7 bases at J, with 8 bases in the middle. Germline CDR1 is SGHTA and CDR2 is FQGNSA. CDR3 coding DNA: TGTGCCAGCAGCCGATGGGGTGGCTACACCTTC. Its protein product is CASSRWGGYTF. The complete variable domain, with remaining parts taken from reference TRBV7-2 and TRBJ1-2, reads GAGVSQSPSNKVTEKGKDVELRCDPISGHTALYWYRQSLGQGLEFLIYFQGNSAPDKSGLPSDRFSAERTGGSVSTLTIQRTQQEDSAVYLCASSRWGGYTFGSGTRLTVV.

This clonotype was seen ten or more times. CDR3 sequence: CASKKIRTSNTDYGYTF. In DNA form, the CDR3 reads TGCGCCAGCAAGAAGATCCGAACATCGAACACGGACTATGGCTACACCTTC. J is TRBJ1-2 and V is TRBV5-1; D unclear. Trimming cost V 6 bases and J 3 bases, with 24 bases left between them. CDR3 length: 17 residues. Per the germline V gene, CDR1 is SGHRS and CDR2 is YFSETQ.

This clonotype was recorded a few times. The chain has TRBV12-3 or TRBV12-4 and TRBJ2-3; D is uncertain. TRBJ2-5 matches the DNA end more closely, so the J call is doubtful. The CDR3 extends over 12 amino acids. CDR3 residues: CASRWGSRTQYF. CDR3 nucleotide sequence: TGTGCCAGCCGTTGGGGATCTCGGACCCAGTACTTC.

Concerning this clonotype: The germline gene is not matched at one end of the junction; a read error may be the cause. The CDR3 reads CASSLRRVMVTGNAIYF. CDR3 DNA sequence: TGTGCCAGCAGCTTAAGAAGAGTTATGGTCACTGGAAACGCCATATATTTT. The chain links TRBV11-2 to TRBJ1-3, with no clear D. Germline values: CDR1 SGHAT, CDR2 FQNNGV. There are 17 residues in the CDR3.

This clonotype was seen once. In nucleotides, the CDR3 is TGTGCCAGCAGTGAAATAACGGGGGGGGCGGGGTATGAGCAGTTCTTC. It specifies CASSEITGGAGYEQFF. The chain combines TRBV6-2 or TRBV6-3 with TRBJ2-1, with 8 nucleotides matching TRBD2. The CDR3 sequence is 16 residues long. V lost 5 bases and J lost 8; bases outside the gene matches: 14. Germline V lookup: CDR1 MNHEY, CDR2 SVGEGT.

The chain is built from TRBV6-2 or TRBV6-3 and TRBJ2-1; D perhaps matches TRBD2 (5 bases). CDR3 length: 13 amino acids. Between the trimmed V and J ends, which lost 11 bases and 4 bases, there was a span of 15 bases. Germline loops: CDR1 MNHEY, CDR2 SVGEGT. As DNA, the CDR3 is TGTGCCGTCGAGGCGGGTCCTTACAATGAGCAGTTCTTC. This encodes CAVEAGPYNEQFF.

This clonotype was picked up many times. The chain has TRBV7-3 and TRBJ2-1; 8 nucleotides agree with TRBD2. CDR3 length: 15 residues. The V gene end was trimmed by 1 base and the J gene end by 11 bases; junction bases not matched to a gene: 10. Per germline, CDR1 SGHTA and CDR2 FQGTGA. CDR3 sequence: CASSLIKREPLKQFF. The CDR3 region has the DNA TGTGCCAGCAGCTTAATTAAGCGGGAGCCACTTAAGCAGTTCTTC. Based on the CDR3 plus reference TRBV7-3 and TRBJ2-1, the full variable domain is GAGVSQTPSNKVTEKGKYVELRCDPISGHTALYWYRQSLGQGPEFLIYFQGTGAADDSGLPNDRFFAVRPEGSVSTLKIQRTERGDSAVYLCASSLIKREPLKQFFGPGTRLTVL.

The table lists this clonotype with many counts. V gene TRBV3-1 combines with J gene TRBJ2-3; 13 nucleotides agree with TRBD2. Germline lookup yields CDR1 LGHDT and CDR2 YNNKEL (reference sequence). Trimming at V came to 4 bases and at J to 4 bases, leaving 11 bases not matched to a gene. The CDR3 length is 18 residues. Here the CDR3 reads CASSRLLAGGPYSDTQYF. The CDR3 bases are TGTGCCAGCAGCCGCCTACTAGCGGGAGGGCCTTATTCAGATACGCAGTATTTT.

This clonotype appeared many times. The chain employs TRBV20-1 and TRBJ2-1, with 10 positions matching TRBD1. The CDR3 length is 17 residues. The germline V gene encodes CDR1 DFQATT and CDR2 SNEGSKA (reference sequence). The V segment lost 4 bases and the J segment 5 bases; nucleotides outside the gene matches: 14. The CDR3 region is CSAKDPTLGTGDNEQFF. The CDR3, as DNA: TGCAGTGCTAAAGACCCGACCCTCGGGACAGGGGACAATGAGCAGTTCTTC.

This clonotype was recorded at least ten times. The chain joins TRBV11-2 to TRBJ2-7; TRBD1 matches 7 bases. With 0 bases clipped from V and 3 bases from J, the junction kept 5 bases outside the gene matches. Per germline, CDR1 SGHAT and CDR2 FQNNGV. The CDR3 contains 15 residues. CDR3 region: CASSLDLGQNYEQYV. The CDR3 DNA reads TGTGCCAGCAGCTTAGATCTGGGACAGAACTACGAGCAGTACGTC.

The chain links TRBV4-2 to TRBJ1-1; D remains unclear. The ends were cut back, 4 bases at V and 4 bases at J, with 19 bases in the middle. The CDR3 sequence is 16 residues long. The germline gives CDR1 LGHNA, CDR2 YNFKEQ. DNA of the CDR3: TGTGCCAGCAGCCTAAAAAGACGCTTTACGGGCACTGAAGCTTTCTTT. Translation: CASSLKRRFTGTEAFF.

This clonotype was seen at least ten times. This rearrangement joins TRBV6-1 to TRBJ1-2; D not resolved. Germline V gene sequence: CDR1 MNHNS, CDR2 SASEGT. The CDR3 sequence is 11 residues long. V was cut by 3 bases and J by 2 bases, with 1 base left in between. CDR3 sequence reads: CASSENYGYTF. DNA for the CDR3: TGTGCCAGCAGTGAGAACTATGGCTACACCTTC.

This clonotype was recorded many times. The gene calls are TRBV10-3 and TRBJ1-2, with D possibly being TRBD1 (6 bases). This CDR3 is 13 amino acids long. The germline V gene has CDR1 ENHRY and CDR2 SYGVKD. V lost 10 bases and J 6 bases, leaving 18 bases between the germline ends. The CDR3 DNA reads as TGTGCCACCACCCACCGGACAGATGATGGCTACACCTTC. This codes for CATTHRTDDGYTF.

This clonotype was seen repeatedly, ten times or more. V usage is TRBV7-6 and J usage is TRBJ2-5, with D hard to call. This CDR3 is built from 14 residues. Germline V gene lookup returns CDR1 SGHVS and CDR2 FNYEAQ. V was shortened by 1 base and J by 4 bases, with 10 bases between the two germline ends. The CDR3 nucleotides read TGTGCCAGCAGCTTAGGTTTAAGGAGAGAGACCCAGTACTTC. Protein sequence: CASSLGLRRETQYF.

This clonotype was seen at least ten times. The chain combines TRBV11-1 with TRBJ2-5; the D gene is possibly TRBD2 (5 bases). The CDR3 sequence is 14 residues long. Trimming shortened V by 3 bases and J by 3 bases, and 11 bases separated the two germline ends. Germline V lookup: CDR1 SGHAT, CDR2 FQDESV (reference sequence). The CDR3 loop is CASSLPGLEETQYF. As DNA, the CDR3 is TGTGCCAGCAGCTTGCCGGGGTTAGAAGAGACCCAGTACTTC.

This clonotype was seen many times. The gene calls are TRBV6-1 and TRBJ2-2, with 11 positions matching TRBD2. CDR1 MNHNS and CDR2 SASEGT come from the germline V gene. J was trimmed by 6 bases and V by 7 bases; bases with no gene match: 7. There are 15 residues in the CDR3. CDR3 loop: CASIATSGGAGELFF. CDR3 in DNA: TGTGCCAGCATTGCCACTAGCGGGGGTGCCGGGGAGCTGTTTTTT.